This T cell receptor beta chain originates from a study of blood T cell repertoires in COVID-19. The CDR3 runs 13 residues. The trim removed 6 bases at V and 6 bases at J, leaving 7 bases unmatched. Germline lookup yields CDR1 MNHNY and CDR2 SVGAGI (reference sequence). In the source study's methods: Reference gene primer amplification in the assay estimated nucleated cell counts. The protocol was immunoSEQ multiplex PCR, while the TCRdb copy is restricted to in-frame clones and leaves out a portion. V, J and clone size are taken as reported in that table, and D and trimming were inferred from the DNA itself. The table includes tens of thousands of clones, approximately 90% detected once.

This TCR derives from a human donor in a cohort sampled during active COVID-19. The sample taken for sequencing was peripheral blood. V and J are TRBV6-6 and TRBJ2-7; TRBD2 matches 8 bases. CDR3 protein: CASSLGLASEQYF. In nucleotides, the CDR3 is TGTGCCAGCAGCCTCGGACTAGCTAGCGAGCAGTACTTC.